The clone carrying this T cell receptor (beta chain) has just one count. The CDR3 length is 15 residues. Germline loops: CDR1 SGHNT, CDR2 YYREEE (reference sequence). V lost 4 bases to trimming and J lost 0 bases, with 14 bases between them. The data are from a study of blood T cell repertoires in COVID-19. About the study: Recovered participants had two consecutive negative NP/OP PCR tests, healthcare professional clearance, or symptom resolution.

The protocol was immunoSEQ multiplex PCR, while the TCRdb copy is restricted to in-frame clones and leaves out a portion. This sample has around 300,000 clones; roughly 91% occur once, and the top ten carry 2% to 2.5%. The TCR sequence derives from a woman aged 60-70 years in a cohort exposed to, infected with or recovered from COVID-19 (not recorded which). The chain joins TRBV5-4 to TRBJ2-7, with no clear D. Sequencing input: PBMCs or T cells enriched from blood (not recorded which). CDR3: CASSGSETLSYEQYF. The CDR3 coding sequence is TGTGCCAGCAGCGGAAGCGAGACCCTCTCCTACGAGCAGTACTTC.